This T cell receptor (beta chain) was sequenced for a study of T cells in Graves' hyperthyroidism and ophthalmopathy. The CDR3 is 16 amino acids. After removal of 0 bases from V and 4 bases from J, the junction contained 7 bases not matched to a gene. The germline gives CDR1 SGHVS, CDR2 FQNEAQ. Findings and caveats of the study: Clonotypes that were expanded in thyroid above 0.001 mostly appeared in blood too.

Stable Graves' hyperthyroidism denoted no ophthalmopathy progression over 18 months. Among the patients, aged 18 to 65, hyperthyroidism was newly diagnosed and had lasted under 2 months. Lactation, pregnancy, other autoimmune disease or uncontrolled infection excluded patients. Amplification yielded TCR beta CDR3 regions, with RNA transcripts as the source. When the TCR CDR3 underwent first-round RT-PCR, the HTBI primer set was used. TCRdb analysed the multiplex PCR reads with MiXCR anew, one entry per CDR3 protein. This sample carries approximately 400,000 distinct CDR3 sequences, around 13% of them seen once, and the ten largest clones take approximately 10%. This clonotype was counted ten times or more. Its antigen remains unknown.

Sample: blood. This sequence originates from a woman aged 60 to 75 with Graves' hyperthyroidism. The rearrangement links TRBV7-8 to TRBJ2-3; 7 bases line up with TRBD2. The CDR3 DNA reads as TGTGCCAGCAGCTTAGCGGCGGGAGCGTGGTCAGATACGCAGTATTTT. Amino acid sequence: CASSLAAGAWSDTQYF.